These 17 T cell receptor beta chains came from one sample sequenced in a study of blood T cell repertoires in COVID-19. Data came from immunoSEQ multiplex PCR; TCRdb stores just in-frame clones and leaves some out. The sample holds fewer than 450,000 clones, about 90% seen once. Sequencing input: peripheral blood. The receptors originated from a woman aged 50 to 65 with COVID-19, enrolled during active disease.

V gene TRBV29-1 combines with J gene TRBJ2-3, with TRBD2 matching 9 bases. The CDR3 is made up of 15 amino acids. J lost 4 bases, V lost 4 bases, and 9 bases had no gene match. Looked up from germline, CDR1 is SQVTM and CDR2 is ANQGSEA. In DNA form, the CDR3 reads TGCAGCGTTGTTGGTAGCGGGAGCTCCCCAGATACGCAGTATTTT. Encoded protein: CSVVGSGSSPDTQYF.

This rearrangement joins TRBV5-1 to TRBJ2-3, with a possible D match to TRBD2 (6 bases). V was clipped by 0 bases and J by 6 bases, with 17 bases between them. The CDR3 sequence is 16 residues long. Germline V gene data show CDR1 as SGHRS and CDR2 as YFSETQ. The CDR3 region has the DNA TGCGCCAGCAGCTTGGACGGGAGTGGGTCTAGGGATACGCAGTATTTT. Translating it yields CASSLDGSGSRDTQYF.

The chain combines TRBV29-1 with TRBJ2-1; D might be TRBD1 (5 bases). Trimming pared 7 bases from V and 3 bases from J, leaving 16 bases between. The CDR3 consists of 14 residues. Per the germline V gene, CDR1 is SQVTM and CDR2 is ANQGSEA. Written as DNA, the CDR3 is TGCAGCGACCCCAACAGGCGTTACTACAATGAGCAGTTCTTC. This encodes CSDPNRRYYNEQFF.

The chain links TRBV7-9 to TRBJ1-1; D gene unclear. Germline V gene data show CDR1 as SEHNR and CDR2 as FQNEAQ (reference sequence). The CDR3 sequence is 12 residues long. Deletions cut 4 bases from V and 4 bases from J, with 7 bases between. CDR3 residues: CASSYRSTEAFF. The DNA for the CDR3 is TGTGCCAGCAGCTACCGGTCCACTGAAGCTTTCTTT.

A single count supports this clone. The chain couples TRBV7-2 to TRBJ2-5; D call uncertain. Trimming cost V 4 bases and J 5 bases, with 17 bases left between them. The germline V gene has CDR1 SGHTA and CDR2 FQGNSA. This CDR3 has 15 amino acids. In DNA form, the CDR3 reads TGTGCCAGCAGCTGGAGTTTTCTAGATGGGGAGACCCAGTACTTC. Translation gives CASSWSFLDGETQYF. Complete variable domain (other parts from reference TRBV7-2 and TRBJ2-5): GAGVSQSPSNKVTEKGKDVELRCDPISGHTALYWYRQSLGQGLEFLIYFQGNSAPDKSGLPSDRFSAERTGGSVSTLTIQRTQQEDSAVYLCASSWSFLDGETQYFGPGTRLLVL.

The V and J genes are TRBV5-1 and TRBJ2-5; 10 bases are a match to TRBD2. CDR3 length: 16 residues. The germline gives CDR1 SGHRS, CDR2 YFSETQ. V gave up 1 base and J gave up 4 bases; unmatched junction bases: 7. CDR3 sequence (DNA): TGCGCCAGCAGCTTGTGGGCTAGCGGGAGCAGAGAGACCCAGTACTTC. As protein: CASSLWASGSRETQYF.

A single count supports this clone. The chain combines TRBV10-2 with TRBJ1-1; perhaps TRBD1 as D (5 bases). The CDR3 consists of 12 residues. Germline CDR1 WSHSY, CDR2 SAAADI. Between the trimmed V and J ends, which lost 5 bases and 7 bases, there was a span of 11 bases. The CDR3, as DNA: TGCGCCAGCAGTTTCAGGGTAGATGAAGCTTTCTTT. It encodes CASSFRVDEAFF.

CDR3 region: CASSYPPTGGKSNQPQHF. The CDR3 bases are TGTGCCAGCAGCTACCCCCCGACAGGGGGTAAGAGCAATCAGCCCCAGCATTTT. The chain links TRBV7-2 to TRBJ1-5; 9 bases agree with TRBD1. The CDR3 contains 18 residues. In germline, CDR1 is SGHTA, CDR2 FQGNSA. The J segment lost 1 base and the V segment lost 4 bases, leaving 11 bases of the junction unmatched.

The V call is TRBV3-1 (or the pseudogene TRBV3-2), the J call TRBJ2-7; TRBD2 aligns across 13 bases. V shed 4 bases, J shed 7 bases, and the junction held 7 bases outside the gene matches. CDR1 and CDR2 (germline): LGHDT, YNNKEL (reference sequence). This CDR3 region has 15 residues. CDR3 in amino acids: CASSRRTSGSREQYF. For the CDR3, the DNA is TGTGCCAGCAGCCGTCGGACTAGCGGGAGCCGGGAGCAGTACTTC.

The chain recombines TRBV24-1 with TRBJ2-1; D possibly corresponds to TRBD1 (6 bases). V was clipped by 3 bases and J by 4 bases, with 9 bases between them. From germline, CDR1 is KGHDR and CDR2 SFDVKD. This CDR3 contains 14 residues. CDR3 sequence (DNA): TGTGCCACCAGTGATACAGGGTCTTACAATGAGCAGTTCTTC. Its protein is CATSDTGSYNEQFF.

The gene calls are TRBV5-1 and TRBJ1-1, with D possibly being TRBD1 (5 bases). This CDR3 comprises 14 residues. Deletions cut 5 bases from V and 4 bases from J, with 15 bases between. Germline CDR1 is SGHRS and CDR2 is YFSETQ. In DNA form, the CDR3 reads TGCGCCAGCAGTTATTCGACAGACACCACTGAAGCTTTCTTT. Translated, it gives CASSYSTDTTEAFF.

This rearrangement joins TRBV19 to TRBJ2-1; D perhaps matches TRBD1 (6 bases). The V end was cut by 4 bases, the J end by 1 base, with 14 bases between. There are 16 residues in the CDR3. Germline CDR1 and CDR2: LNHDA and SQIVND (reference sequence). CDR3 residues: CASSTWGQGSYNEQFF. The CDR3 DNA is TGTGCCAGTAGTACATGGGGCCAGGGGTCCTACAATGAGCAGTTCTTC.

V is TRBV30 and J is TRBJ2-2; D perhaps matches TRBD2 (6 bases). CDR3 size: 15 residues. CDR1 and CDR2 (germline): GTSNPN, SVGIG (reference sequence). Trimming took 2 bases from V and 4 from J, leaving 14 bases between them. The CDR3 DNA reads as TGTGCCTGGAGTTTTCGACTAGGCAGCACCGGGGAGCTGTTTTTT. It is translated as CAWSFRLGSTGELFF. The whole variable domain, filled in from reference TRBV30 and TRBJ2-2, reads SQTIHQWPATLVQPVGSPLSLECTVEGTSNPNLYWYRQAAGRGLQLLFYSVGIGQISSEVPQNLSASRPQDRQFILSSKKLLLSDSGFYLCAWSFRLGSTGELFFGEGSRLTVL.

This clone appeared once. This chain uses TRBV20-1 with TRBJ1-1, with D maybe TRBD1 (5 bases). Germline V gene lookup returns CDR1 DFQATT and CDR2 SNEGSKA (reference sequence). The CDR3 has 11 residues. The V end was cut by 4 bases, the J end by 4 bases, with 7 bases between. CDR3 protein: CSATQGTEAFF. CDR3 sequence (DNA): TGCAGTGCTACCCAGGGCACTGAAGCTTTCTTT.

The rearrangement joins TRBV19 to TRBJ2-3; 9 bases agree with TRBD2. Unmatched junction bases numbered 5, after V lost 5 bases and J lost 2 bases. CDR3 length: 15 residues. The germline V gene has CDR1 LNHDA and CDR2 SQIVND (reference sequence). The CDR3 DNA is TGTGCCAGTAGTTATGGGACTAGCTTCACAGATACGCAGTATTTT. Its protein product is CASSYGTSFTDTQYF.

This clone was detected a few times. V usage is TRBV7-2 and J usage is TRBJ1-1, with 7 bases identical to TRBD1. Germline V lookup: CDR1 SGHTA, CDR2 FQGNSA. J lost 2 bases, V lost 5 bases, and 5 bases had no gene match. The CDR3 consists of 14 residues. The CDR3 nucleotides read TGTGCCAGCAGCGTAGGGGGCGCAAACACTGAAGCTTTCTTT. Protein sequence: CASSVGGANTEAFF.

The chain uses TRBV3-1 (or the pseudogene TRBV3-2) and TRBJ2-2, with 9 bases aligning to TRBD2. Germline V gene data show CDR1 as LGHDT and CDR2 as YNNKEL (reference sequence). The CDR3 has 15 residues. The junction had 4 bases not matched to a gene; V was cut back by 0 bases and J by 8 bases. This CDR3 reads CASSQDVSGRGELFF. In nucleotides, the CDR3 is TGTGCCAGCAGCCAAGATGTAAGCGGGAGGGGGGAGCTGTTTTTT.